This TCR beta chain comes out of a study of cytomegalovirus exposure and HLA in healthy donors (dated by TCRdb to the late 2010s). In the study overall: According to an earlier analysis of around 600 of the donors, about 179 million T cells yielded roughly 110 million unique TCR beta sequences and approximately 280 Gb of sequence data. Roughly 300 gigabases of sequencing data and around 85 million unique TCR sequences made up an early release that covered around 640 HLA-typed donors. Of the 300 to 500 genotyped donors, roughly 80% were placed in the genetic ancestry cluster associated with self-reported Caucasian donors. The aim of the study was to test whether cataloging public T cell receptors could identify signatures of past pathogen exposure. The study profiled the T cell repertoires of hundreds of subjects by immunosequencing and related them to cytomegalovirus serostatus. Along with the 666-subject first cohort, a separate validation cohort of over a hundred different subjects was used. High-throughput TCR immunosequencing, statistical association of individual TCRs with disease status, and machine learning were combined to predict cytomegalovirus infection status. A later analysis re-examined previously published TCR beta repertoires from just over 650 donors and added high-resolution HLA genotyping to investigate patterns of TCR occurrence. Rather than drawing on any new phenotypic data, the later analysis identified candidate immune exposures from TCR beta sequences and the way those sequences occurred across donors. In an earlier analysis of 587 of the donors, high-throughput TCR beta sequencing was used to judge whether each TCR beta V gene segment behaved as functional or pseudogenic. Donor age, sex, ethnicity and CMV serostatus were collected together with the repertoire data. A later genetic analysis used genome-wide SNP genotypes for about 65% of the 666 donors, treating that subset as a discovery cohort. All discovery cohort repertoires had been generated using a single sequencing platform. Both class I and class II loci were covered by HLA typing, at four-digit resolution. Typing coverage varied by locus: about 620-640 donors for A, B, C, DRB1 and DQB1; approximately 560 for DQA1; 606 for DPA1; more than 450 for DPB1. A handful of DR-DQ haplotypes were handled as single units for association and clustering because linkage in the cohort was strong. On average, around 240,000 unique TCR beta nucleotide sequences were sequenced per donor among some 420 genotyped donors of the cohort, with roughly 18% of those sequences being non-productive. General findings and caveats noted by the study authors: The 87-base-pair reads could not distinguish some IMGT-functional V segments, including TRBV6-2 and TRBV6-3, so those segments were excluded. Correlated functional status among segregating V segments might be attributable to linkage disequilibrium, but an unknown experimental factor could not be ruled out. Compared with the approximately 710-donor mean, donors in an Asian-associated ancestry cluster had fewer N-insertions in productive TCRs, according to a later genetic analysis. Several of the top co-occurrence clusters appeared to be linked to parvovirus B19, influenza, CMV and Epstein-Barr virus, according to a later analysis. When HLA alleles, especially DR and DQ, strongly co-occurred, attributing TCR associations to individual alleles was difficult. A further reported finding was that TCR beta sequences accurately predicted the HLA-A and HLA-B alleles for most subjects in the first cohort. An association between a missense DCLRE1C variant and V-gene and J-gene trimming of TCR beta chains was found in a later genetic analysis and replicated in an independent cohort. Across donors, most TCR sequences were observed very rarely, whereas some public TCRs were present in many individuals. HLA typing was unavailable for some donors at each locus, so association tests used only the typed subset. Presence/absence analyses assumed roughly uniform sequencing depth across donors, an assumption that may not hold. In both the original and validation cohorts, the classifier was reported to diagnose cytomegalovirus status with high specificity and sensitivity. The authors suggested that the approach could potentially be extended to other disease states and immunological phenotypes. A later analysis associated 15,000 or so TCR beta sequences with specific HLA alleles at a false discovery rate of 0.05. Because counts were too low, roughly 18 rarely observed V segments, including chromosome 9 orphons, were left out of the earlier analysis of about 500 of the donors. In vitro tests confirmed that a few of the cytomegalovirus-associated TCR beta chains recognize cytomegalovirus antigens. Most CMV-associated TCR beta chains appeared to be HLA-restricted in a later analysis, and the HLA associations seemed to be driven largely by CMV exposure. Immune exposure information for the cohort was limited to CMV serostatus. A later analysis found that HLA-associated TCR beta chains were more clonally expanded and had lower generation probabilities than equally common non-associated chains. A group of highly shared sequence variants was considered likely to be a technical artifact of the sequencing pipeline. An earlier analysis of some 590 of the donors showed that most TCR beta V segments appeared in productive rearrangements either about 87% or about 30% of the time, which broadly matched IMGT annotations. This cohort had only TCR beta chains sequenced, and the lack of alpha or paired-chain data limited which features could be detected. The study gave a list of some 150 TCR beta chains associated with cytomegalovirus. In a later analysis, the rate of TCR association differed among HLA loci, with DRB1 alleles having the most associated TCRs and HLA-C alleles having the fewest.

In total, roughly 670 healthy bone marrow donors made up the cohort. At the time of sampling, every cohort member was nominally healthy, though immune exposures that went unrecorded were likely present. The donor tested CMV seronegative and was one of the 352 seronegative cohort members. Each donor provided a peripheral blood sample, and peripheral blood mononuclear cells were used for TCR beta sequencing. The Qiagen DNeasy Blood Extraction Kit was used to extract genomic DNA from the blood cell samples. Library method: the immunoSEQ multiplex PCR assay. The multiplex PCR relied on a mix of 60 forward primers for TCR Vbeta segments and 13 reverse primers for TCR Jbeta segments. Amplification of the CDR3 region of rearranged TCR beta genes was performed with a multiplex PCR assay on genomic DNA. The amplified TCR beta libraries were sequenced on the Illumina HiSeq System as 87-base-pair reads. In the paper's pipeline: In a later analysis, 80 million or so unique TCR beta chains were counted across the roughly 610 repertoires, and roughly 11 million of these chains were shared by at least two donors. Raw reads were error-corrected and collapsed into unique sequences by a nearest-neighbor algorithm in which closely related sequences were merged to remove PCR and sequencing errors. V, D and J gene segments were assigned by aligning CDR3 sequences to IMGT reference sequences. For a sequence to be retained, a match of at least six nucleotides to both a V gene segment and a J gene segment was required. A rearrangement counted as productive if the CDR3 had no stop codons and remained in frame with V and J, and every other rearrangement counted as non-productive. CDR3 was defined according to IMGT convention as the region running from the second conserved V-encoded cysteine to the conserved J-encoded phenylalanine. The earlier analysis of about 590 of the donors excluded sequences that lacked an unambiguous match to a single V gene segment. In an earlier analysis of a few hundred of the donors, V segments were called functional above 56.7% productive rearrangements and were called segregating when the between-donor standard deviation exceeded 5%. A statistical classification framework was developed to diagnose cytomegalovirus status using the catalog of TCR beta chain sequences. V and J gene assignment, in a later analysis, came from comparing TCR nucleotide sequences with IMGT/GENE-DB human TR gene sequences. Using the TCRdist pipeline, a later analysis assigned CDR3 sequences along with most-parsimonious VDJ recombination scenarios. In a later analysis, each TCR beta chain was defined by its CDR3 amino acid sequence together with its V-gene family, and reads lacking a unique V-gene family were excluded. In a later analysis, several hundred highly shared, low-generation-probability nucleotide sequences were removed to address suspected cross-contamination and a sequencing artifact. A later analysis calculated a clonal expansion index for each public chain from normalized within-repertoire ranks of inferred template counts. A later analysis computed generation probabilities with a VDJ recombination model fitted to out-of-frame rearrangements, and checked the results against IGoR. A later analysis scored TCR-TCR, TCR-HLA and TCR-CMV co-occurrence with hypergeometric tests, applying a repertoire-size bias correction to TCR pairs. A later analysis estimated false discovery rates by permuting HLA or CMV assignments 20 times. A later analysis grouped co-occurring TCRs with DBSCAN, adding TCRdist sequence similarity when clustering within HLA-allele-positive subsets. Repertoires with fewer than 30,000 or more than 120,000 public chains were left out of co-occurrence clustering, as were a few repertoires with anomalous nucleotide sharing. Held by TCRdb, this immuneACCESS table contains in-frame sequences only and omits some clones. Under half of the omission traces to an unresolved V gene where checked; the cause of the rest is unknown. The V and J calls and clone size were taken over from that table, and D and trimming were inferred from the DNA. The sample includes hundreds of thousands of clones, with about four fifths observed a single time. Of the sample, roughly 3.1% falls within the top ten clones.

Measured from the cysteine to the phenylalanine, the CDR3 is 14 residues long. The kept DNA is CDR3 alone, 42 bases in frame from the first base. V loses 5 bases of germline sequence and J loses 2 bases, and the interval between the two ends is 13 bases. The germline V gene (reference sequence) provides CDR1 LNHDA and CDR2 SQIVND. Worth noting for this clone: Its recognized antigen is unknown. Nothing much larger sits one base from this clone, and base qualities are not available.

This TCR was sampled from a man aged 25 to 45 in good health and CMV-seronegative. The sequencing sample was made of PBMCs. Recombination joined TRBV19 with TRBJ2-7; possibly the D gene is TRBD1, per 5 matching bases. The encoded CDR3 is CASSGDGATYEQYF. The DNA is TGTGCCAGTAGTGGAGATGGGGCAACCTACGAGCAGTACTTC.